The source of this TCR beta chain is a study of blood T cell repertoires in COVID-19. Study at large: Sites across the United States, Italy and Spain contributed samples from acute and convalescent COVID-19. T cells, B-cell-depleted T cells, or PBMCs provided the cDNA or gDNA that served as material.

V was clipped by 4 bases and J by 9 bases; unmatched bases: 4. Germline values: CDR1 SGHDT, CDR2 YYEEEE. This CDR3 comprises 13 residues. As handled by the study authors: Estimation of nucleated cell counts relied on the amplification of reference gene primers. Produced via immunoSEQ multiplex PCR; TCRdb's table is partial and in-frame only. The V and J calls and clone size come from that table; D and trimming were worked out from the DNA. Counted here are around 110,000 clones, around four fifths occurring once; the ten biggest clones make up roughly 8.2%. The chain employs TRBV5-6 and TRBJ2-1; 10 bases align to TRBD1. Sequencing was carried out using peripheral blood. The source of this sequence is a man between 65 and 85 years old with acute or convalescent COVID-19. CDR3 DNA: TGTGCCAGCAGCGCATGGGACAGGGGTGAGCAGTTCTTC. Its protein is CASSAWDRGEQFF.